The clone carrying this T cell receptor (beta chain) was counted only a few times. Its antigen remains unknown. These data originate in a study of shared clonotypes between healthy human individuals. Findings of the study overall: The authors sampled blood alone, and tissue repertoires likely differ. Sequencing of the sorted subsets was shown by rarefaction to be incomplete despite large depth.

Sequencing was performed with immunoSEQ multiplex PCR; in TCRdb, only in-frame clones are kept and a portion is missing. The sample carries roughly 2 million clones, approximately 94% recorded once. Germline CDR1 is MNHEY and CDR2 is SVGAGI. The CDR3 consists of 14 residues. V lost 9 bases, J lost 3 bases, and 15 bases lay in between. The J gene is TRBJ1-5, the V gene TRBV6-5; a possible D gene is TRBD1 (6 bases). The sequence derives from a man aged 18 to 29 in good health. The sample comprised naive CD4+ T cells sorted from blood. The subset is: CD45RA+ positively selected. DNA of the CDR3: TGTGCCAGTCGCCCCCCAGGGGACAATCAGCCCCAGCATTTT. Its protein product is CASRPPGDNQPQHF.